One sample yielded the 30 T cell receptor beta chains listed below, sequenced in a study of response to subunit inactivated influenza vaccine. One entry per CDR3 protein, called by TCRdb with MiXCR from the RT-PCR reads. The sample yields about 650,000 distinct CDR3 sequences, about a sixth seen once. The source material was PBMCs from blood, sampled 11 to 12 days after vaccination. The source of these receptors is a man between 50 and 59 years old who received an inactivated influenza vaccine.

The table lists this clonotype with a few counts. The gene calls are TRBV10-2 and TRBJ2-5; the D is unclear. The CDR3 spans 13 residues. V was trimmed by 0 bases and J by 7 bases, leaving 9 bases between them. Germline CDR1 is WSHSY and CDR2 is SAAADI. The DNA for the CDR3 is TGCGCCAGCAGTGAGTCGATGTTGGGGACCCAGTACTTC. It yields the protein CASSESMLGTQYF.

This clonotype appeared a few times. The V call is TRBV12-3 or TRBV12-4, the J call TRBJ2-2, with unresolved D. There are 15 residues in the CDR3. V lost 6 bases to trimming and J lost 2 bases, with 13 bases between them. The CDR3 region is CASRALGKNTGELFF. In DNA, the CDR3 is TGTGCCAGCAGAGCCTTGGGCAAAAACACCGGGGAGCTGTTTTTT.

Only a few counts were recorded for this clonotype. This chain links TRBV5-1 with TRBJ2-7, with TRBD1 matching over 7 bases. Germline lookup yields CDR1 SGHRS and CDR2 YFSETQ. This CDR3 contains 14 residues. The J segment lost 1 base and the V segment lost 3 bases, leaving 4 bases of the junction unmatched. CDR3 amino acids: CASSSPGQSYEQYF. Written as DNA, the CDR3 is TGCGCCAGCAGCTCTCCGGGACAGTCCTACGAGCAGTACTTC. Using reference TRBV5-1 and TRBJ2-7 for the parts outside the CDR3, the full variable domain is KAGVTQTPRYLIKTRGQQVTLSCSPISGHRSVSWYQQTPGQGLQFLFEYFSETQRNKGNFPGRFSGRQFSNSRSEMNVSTLELGDSALYLCASSSPGQSYEQYFGPGTRLTVT.

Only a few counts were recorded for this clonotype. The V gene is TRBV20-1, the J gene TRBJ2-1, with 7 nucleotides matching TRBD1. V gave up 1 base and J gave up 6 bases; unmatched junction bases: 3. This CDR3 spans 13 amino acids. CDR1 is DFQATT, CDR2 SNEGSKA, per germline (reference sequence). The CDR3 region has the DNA TGCAGTGCTAGAGTGGGACAGAGCAATGAGCAGTTCTTC. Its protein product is CSARVGQSNEQFF.

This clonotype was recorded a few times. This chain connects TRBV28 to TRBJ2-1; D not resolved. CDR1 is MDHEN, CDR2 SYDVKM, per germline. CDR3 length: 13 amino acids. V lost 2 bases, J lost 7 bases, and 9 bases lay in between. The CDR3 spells CASSLPARNEQFF. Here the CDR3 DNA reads TGTGCCAGCAGTTTACCGGCCCGAAATGAGCAGTTCTTC. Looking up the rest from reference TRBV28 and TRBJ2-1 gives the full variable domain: DVKVTQSSRYLVKRTGEKVFLECVQDMDHENMFWYRQDPGLGLRLIYFSYDVKMKEKGDIPEGYSVSREKKERFSLILESASTNQTSMYLCASSLPARNEQFFGPGTRLTVL.

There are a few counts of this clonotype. The CDR3 bases are TGCGCCAGCAGCGCAGGACTAGCGGGGGGGAACAATGAGCAGTTCTTC. Residues: CASSAGLAGGNNEQFF. The chain employs TRBV5-1 and TRBJ2-1; TRBD2 aligns across 15 bases. Germline values: CDR1 SGHRS, CDR2 YFSETQ. J gave up 5 bases and V 4 bases, and 4 bases lay outside the gene matches. This CDR3 spans 16 amino acids.

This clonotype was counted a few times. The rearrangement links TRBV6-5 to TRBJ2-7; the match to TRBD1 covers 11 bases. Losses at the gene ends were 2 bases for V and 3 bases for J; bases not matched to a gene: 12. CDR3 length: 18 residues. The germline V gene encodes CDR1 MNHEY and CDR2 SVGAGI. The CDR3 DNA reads TGTGCCAGCAGTTACGTATCCCCGACGGACAGGGGGCTCTACGAGCAGTACTTC. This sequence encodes CASSYVSPTDRGLYEQYF.

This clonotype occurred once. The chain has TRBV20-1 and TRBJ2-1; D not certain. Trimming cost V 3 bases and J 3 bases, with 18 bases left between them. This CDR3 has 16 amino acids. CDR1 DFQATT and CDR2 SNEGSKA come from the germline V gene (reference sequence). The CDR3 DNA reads TGCAGTGCTAGGATCATTACGGACCGTTACTACAATGAGCAGTTCTTC. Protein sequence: CSARIITDRYYNEQFF.

The CDR3 reads CAISESLGSHEQYF. The CDR3 region has the DNA TGTGCCATCAGTGAGTCTCTGGGTTCCCACGAGCAGTACTTC. The V call is TRBV10-3, the J call TRBJ2-7; D is ambiguous. CDR1 and CDR2 (germline): ENHRY, SYGVKD. The length of the CDR3 is 14 residues. V lost 0 bases and J 5 bases, leaving 11 bases between the germline ends.

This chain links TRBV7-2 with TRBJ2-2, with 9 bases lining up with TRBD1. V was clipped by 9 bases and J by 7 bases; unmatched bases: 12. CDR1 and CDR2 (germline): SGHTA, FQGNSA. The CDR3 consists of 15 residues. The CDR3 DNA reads TGTGCCAGACCGACAGGGGGGCGACAGGGCGGGGAGCTGTTTTTT. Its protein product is CARPTGGRQGGELFF.

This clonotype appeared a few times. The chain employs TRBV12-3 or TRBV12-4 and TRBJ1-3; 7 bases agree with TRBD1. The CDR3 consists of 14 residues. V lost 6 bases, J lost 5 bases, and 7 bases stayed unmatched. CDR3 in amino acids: CASRPRTGRNTIYF. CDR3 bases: TGTGCCAGCAGACCTCGGACAGGCCGAAACACCATATATTTT.

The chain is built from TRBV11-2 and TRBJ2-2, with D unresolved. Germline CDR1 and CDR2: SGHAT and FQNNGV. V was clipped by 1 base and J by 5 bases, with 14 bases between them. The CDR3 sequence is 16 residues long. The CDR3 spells CASSLGQTLRTGELFF. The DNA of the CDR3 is TGTGCCAGCAGCTTAGGGCAGACACTAAGGACCGGGGAGCTGTTTTTT.

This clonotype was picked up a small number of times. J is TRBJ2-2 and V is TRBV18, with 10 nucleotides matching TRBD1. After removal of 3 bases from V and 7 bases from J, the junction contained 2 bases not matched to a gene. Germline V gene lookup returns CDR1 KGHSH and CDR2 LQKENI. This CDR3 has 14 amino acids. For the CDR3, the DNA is TGTGCCAGCTCACCGGGACAGGGGAACGGGGAGCTGTTTTTT. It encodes CASSPGQGNGELFF.

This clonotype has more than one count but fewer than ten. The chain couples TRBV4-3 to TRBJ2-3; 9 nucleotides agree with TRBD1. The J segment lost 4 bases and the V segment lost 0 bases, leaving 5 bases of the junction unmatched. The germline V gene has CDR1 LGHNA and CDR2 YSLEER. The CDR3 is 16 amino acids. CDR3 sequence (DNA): TGCGCCAGCAGCCAAGAGGACAGGGGTGCATCAGATACGCAGTATTTT. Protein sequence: CASSQEDRGASDTQYF.

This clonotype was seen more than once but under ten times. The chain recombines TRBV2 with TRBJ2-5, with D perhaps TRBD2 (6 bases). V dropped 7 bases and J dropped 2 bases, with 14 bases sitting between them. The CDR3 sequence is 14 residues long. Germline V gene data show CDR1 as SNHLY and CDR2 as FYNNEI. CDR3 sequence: CASKTIAEQETQYF. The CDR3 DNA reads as TGTGCCAGCAAAACCATAGCGGAACAAGAGACCCAGTACTTC. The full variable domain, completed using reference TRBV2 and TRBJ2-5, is EPEVTQTPSHQVTQMGQEVILRCVPISNHLYFYWYRQILGQKVEFLVSFYNNEISEKSEIFDDQFSVERPDGSNFTLKIRSTKLEDSAMYFCASKTIAEQETQYFGPGTRLLVL.

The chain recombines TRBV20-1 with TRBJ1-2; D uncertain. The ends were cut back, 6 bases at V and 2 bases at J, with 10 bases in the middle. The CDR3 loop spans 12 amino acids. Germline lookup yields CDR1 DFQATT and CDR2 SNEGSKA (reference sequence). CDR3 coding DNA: TGCAGTGCGGATTGGCCCAACTATGGCTACACCTTC. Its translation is CSADWPNYGYTF.

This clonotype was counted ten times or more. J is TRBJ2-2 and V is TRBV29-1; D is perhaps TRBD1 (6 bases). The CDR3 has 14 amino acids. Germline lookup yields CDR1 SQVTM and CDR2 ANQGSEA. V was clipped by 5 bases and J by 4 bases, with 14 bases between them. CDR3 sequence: CSVLSGTPTGELFF. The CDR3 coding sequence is TGCAGCGTTCTTTCGGGGACACCCACCGGGGAGCTGTTTTTT.

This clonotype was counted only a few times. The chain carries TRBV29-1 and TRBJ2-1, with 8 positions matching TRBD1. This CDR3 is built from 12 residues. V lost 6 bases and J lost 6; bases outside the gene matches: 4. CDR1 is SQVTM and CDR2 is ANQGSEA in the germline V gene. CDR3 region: CSVRTGGNEQFF. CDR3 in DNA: TGCAGCGTACGAACAGGGGGCAATGAGCAGTTCTTC.

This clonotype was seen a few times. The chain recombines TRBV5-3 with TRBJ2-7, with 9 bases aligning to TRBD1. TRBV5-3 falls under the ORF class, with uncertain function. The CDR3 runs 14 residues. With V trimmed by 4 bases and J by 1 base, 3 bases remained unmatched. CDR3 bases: TGTGCCAGAAGCGAACAGGGGGCATCCTACGAGCAGTACTTC. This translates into CARSEQGASYEQYF.

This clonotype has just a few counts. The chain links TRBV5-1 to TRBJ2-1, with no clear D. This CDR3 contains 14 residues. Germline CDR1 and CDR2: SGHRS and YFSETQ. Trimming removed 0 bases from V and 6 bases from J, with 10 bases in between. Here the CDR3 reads CASSLELVINEQFF. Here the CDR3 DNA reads TGCGCCAGCAGCTTGGAGCTAGTGATCAATGAGCAGTTCTTC.

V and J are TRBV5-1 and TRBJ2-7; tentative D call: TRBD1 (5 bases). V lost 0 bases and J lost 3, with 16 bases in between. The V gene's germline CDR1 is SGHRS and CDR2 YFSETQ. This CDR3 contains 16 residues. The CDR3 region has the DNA TGCGCCAGCAGCTTGGATGGCAGGGTGGGAATCTACGAGCAGTACTTC. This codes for CASSLDGRVGIYEQYF. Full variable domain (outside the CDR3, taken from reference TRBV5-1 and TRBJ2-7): KAGVTQTPRYLIKTRGQQVTLSCSPISGHRSVSWYQQTPGQGLQFLFEYFSETQRNKGNFPGRFSGRQFSNSRSEMNVSTLELGDSALYLCASSLDGRVGIYEQYFGPGTRLTVT.

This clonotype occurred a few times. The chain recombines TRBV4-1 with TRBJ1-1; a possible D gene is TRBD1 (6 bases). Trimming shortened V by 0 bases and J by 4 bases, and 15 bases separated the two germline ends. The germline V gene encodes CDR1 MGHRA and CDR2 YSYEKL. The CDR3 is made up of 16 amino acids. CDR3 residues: CASSQDRLRGGTEAFF. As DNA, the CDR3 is TGCGCCAGCAGCCAAGATCGGTTAAGAGGGGGCACTGAAGCTTTCTTT.

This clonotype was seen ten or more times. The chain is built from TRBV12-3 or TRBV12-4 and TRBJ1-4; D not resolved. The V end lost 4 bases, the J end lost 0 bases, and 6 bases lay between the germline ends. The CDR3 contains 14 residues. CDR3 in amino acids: CASSSAATNEKLFF. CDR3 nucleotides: TGTGCCAGCAGTTCTGCTGCAACTAATGAAAAACTGTTTTTT.

The CDR3 DNA sequence: TGTGCCAGCAGCCCTGGAGGGGTCAGGACTGAAGCTTTCTTT. Residues: CASSPGGVRTEAFF. The chain employs TRBV6-1 and TRBJ1-1; D is possibly TRBD1 (5 bases). The germline V gene has CDR1 MNHNS and CDR2 SASEGT. This CDR3 region has 14 residues. Between the trimmed V and J ends, which lost 6 bases and 5 bases, there was a span of 16 bases.

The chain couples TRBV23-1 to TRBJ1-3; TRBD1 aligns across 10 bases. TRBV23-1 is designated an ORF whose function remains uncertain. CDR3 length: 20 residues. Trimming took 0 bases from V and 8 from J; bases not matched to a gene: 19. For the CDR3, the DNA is TGCGCCAGCAGTCAATCCGGGACAGGGGAAGACCCATGGCCGGGCGACACCATATATTTT. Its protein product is CASSQSGTGEDPWPGDTIYF.

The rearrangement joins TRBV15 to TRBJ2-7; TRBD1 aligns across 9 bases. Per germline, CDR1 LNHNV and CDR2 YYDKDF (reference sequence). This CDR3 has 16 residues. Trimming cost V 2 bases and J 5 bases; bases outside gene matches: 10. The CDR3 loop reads CATSRSPGQGTDEQYF. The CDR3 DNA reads TGTGCCACCAGCAGATCGCCGGGACAGGGAACGGACGAGCAGTACTTC.

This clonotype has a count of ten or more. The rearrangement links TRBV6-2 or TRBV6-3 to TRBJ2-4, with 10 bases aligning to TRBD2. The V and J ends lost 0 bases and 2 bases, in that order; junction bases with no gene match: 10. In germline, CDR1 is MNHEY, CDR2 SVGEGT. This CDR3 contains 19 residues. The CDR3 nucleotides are TGTGCCAGCAGTTACTCCGAGCGGGAGGGACCGTTGTCCAAAAACATTCAGTACTTC. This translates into CASSYSEREGPLSKNIQYF.

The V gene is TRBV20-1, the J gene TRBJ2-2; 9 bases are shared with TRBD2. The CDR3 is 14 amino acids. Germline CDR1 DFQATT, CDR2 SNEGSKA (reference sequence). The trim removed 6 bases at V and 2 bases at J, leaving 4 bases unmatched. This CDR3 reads CSARTSVNTGELFF. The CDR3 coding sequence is TGCAGTGCAAGGACTAGCGTAAACACCGGGGAGCTGTTTTTT.

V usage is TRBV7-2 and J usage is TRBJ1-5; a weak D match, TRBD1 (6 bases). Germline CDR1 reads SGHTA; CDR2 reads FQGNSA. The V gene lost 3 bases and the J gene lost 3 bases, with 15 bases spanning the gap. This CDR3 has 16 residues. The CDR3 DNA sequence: TGTGCCAGCAGCTTTTATGGTGAGGGGGTCAATCAGCCCCAGCATTTT. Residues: CASSFYGEGVNQPQHF. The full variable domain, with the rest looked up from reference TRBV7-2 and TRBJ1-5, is GAGVSQSPSNKVTEKGKDVELRCDPISGHTALYWYRQSLGQGLEFLIYFQGNSAPDKSGLPSDRFSAERTGGSVSTLTIQRTQQEDSAVYLCASSFYGEGVNQPQHFGDGTRLSIL.

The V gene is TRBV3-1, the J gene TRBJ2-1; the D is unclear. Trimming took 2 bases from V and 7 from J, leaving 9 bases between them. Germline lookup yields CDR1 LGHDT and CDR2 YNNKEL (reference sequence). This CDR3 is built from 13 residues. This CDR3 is CASSQMLSNEQFF. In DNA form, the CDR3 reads TGTGCCAGCAGCCAAATGCTATCTAATGAGCAGTTCTTC.